What follows are 25 T cell receptor beta chains derived from one specimen sequenced in a study of graft-versus-host responses after intestinal transplantation. TCRdb's table, derived via immunoSEQ multiplex PCR, lists solely in-frame clones and lacks some. The table records 75,000 to 100,000 clones, approximately 90% of them present only once. The source was PBMCs, collected about 450 days after intestinal transplant. The source is a human patient who received an intestinal transplant, so some T cells may come from the graft donor.

This chain joins TRBV5-1 and TRBJ1-2, with 10 bases aligning to TRBD1. The CDR3 covers 14 residues. V lost 3 bases to trimming and J lost 8 bases; unmatched junction nucleotides: 7. CDR1 and CDR2 from the germline V gene are SGHRS and YFSETQ. The CDR3: CASSSLGTGVGYTF. CDR3 sequence (DNA): TGCGCCAGCAGCTCCCTCGGGACAGGGGTAGGCTACACCTTC. Full variable domain (rest looked up from reference TRBV5-1 and TRBJ1-2): KAGVTQTPRYLIKTRGQQVTLSCSPISGHRSVSWYQQTPGQGLQFLFEYFSETQRNKGNFPGRFSGRQFSNSRSEMNVSTLELGDSALYLCASSSLGTGVGYTFGSGTRLTVV.

The CDR3 reads CASSLGTGGHYGYTF. DNA for the CDR3: TGTGCCAGCAGCTTGGGGACAGGGGGCCACTATGGCTACACCTTC. V gene TRBV7-3 combines with J gene TRBJ1-2; 12 bases agree with TRBD1. Looked up from germline, CDR1 is SGHTA and CDR2 is FQGTGA. The CDR3 consists of 15 residues. The V and J ends lost 3 bases and 3 bases, in that order; junction bases with no gene match: 2.

The chain combines TRBV5-1 with TRBJ2-3, with D tentatively TRBD2 (5 bases). The length of the CDR3 is 14 residues. Per the germline V gene, CDR1 is SGHRS and CDR2 is YFSETQ. The germline V and J ends were trimmed by 0 bases and 6 bases, with 11 bases remaining between them. The CDR3 region is CASSLERAWDTQYF. CDR3 coding DNA: TGCGCCAGCAGCTTGGAGAGGGCTTGGGATACGCAGTATTTT.

The rearrangement links TRBV29-1 to TRBJ2-1; D remains ambiguous. The CDR3 has 12 amino acids. Per the germline V gene, CDR1 is SQVTM and CDR2 is ANQGSEA. V was clipped by 8 bases and J by 2 bases, with 10 bases between them. CDR3 bases: TGCAGCTGGCAACGCGCCTACAATGAGCAGTTCTTC. Translated, it gives CSWQRAYNEQFF.

The chain carries TRBV9 and TRBJ1-3, with D perhaps matching TRBD1 (6 bases). The CDR3 contains 15 residues. V was clipped by 6 bases and J by 0 bases, with 13 bases between them. Germline assignment: CDR1 SGDLS and CDR2 YYNGEE. In DNA, the CDR3 is TGTGCCAGCACACGGACAGACCACTCTGGAAACACCATATATTTT. Amino acids: CASTRTDHSGNTIYF.

This rearrangement joins TRBV11-2 to TRBJ2-3; D ambiguous. The V and J ends lost 3 bases and 1 base respectively, with 8 bases between them. The CDR3 totals 14 residues. The germline CDR1 and CDR2 sequences are SGHAT and FQNNGV. The CDR3 sequence is CASSFDGRTDTQYF. Here the CDR3 DNA reads TGTGCCAGCAGCTTCGACGGTCGCACAGATACGCAGTATTTT.

V gene TRBV5-8 combines with J gene TRBJ2-5, with D uncertain. The DNA end is a closer match to TRBJ2-7, so the J assignment may be wrong. Germline V lookup: CDR1 SGHTS, CDR2 YDEGEE. CDR3 size: 12 residues. The CDR3 protein is CASSLVINEQYF. DNA for the CDR3: TGTGCCAGCAGCTTGGTGATCAACGAGCAGTACTTC.

The chain has TRBV18 and TRBJ2-5, with 10 bases aligning to TRBD2. Germline assignment: CDR1 KGHSH and CDR2 LQKENI. Trimming removed 3 bases from V and 5 bases from J; junction bases left unmatched: 9. The CDR3 covers 16 residues. In DNA, the CDR3 is TGTGCCAGCTCACCCTTACCTAGCGGGGGTCGGGAGACCCAGTACTTC. Its translation is CASSPLPSGGRETQYF.

CDR3 bases: TGTGCCAGCAGCTTACACACAGGGGGCCAAGAGACCCAGTACTTC. This gives the protein CASSLHTGGQETQYF. The chain recombines TRBV7-3 with TRBJ2-5, with 8 bases that match TRBD1. The V and J ends lost 2 bases and 1 base, in that order; junction bases with no gene match: 3. Germline CDR1 SGHTA, CDR2 FQGTGA. The CDR3 has 15 residues.

The chain uses TRBV4-1 and TRBJ2-7, with 10 nucleotides matching TRBD1. This CDR3 is 16 amino acids long. Looked up from germline, CDR1 is MGHRA and CDR2 is YSYEKL. The V gene end was trimmed by 3 bases and the J gene end by 3 bases; junction bases not matched to a gene: 8. As DNA, the CDR3 is TGCGCCAGCAGCCAGCTCCCGGGACAGGGGTTCTACGAGCAGTACTTC. The encoded protein is CASSQLPGQGFYEQYF.

The chain combines TRBV29-1 with TRBJ1-2; tentative D call: TRBD1 (6 bases). V was pared by 7 bases and J by 3 bases, with 18 bases between. Germline V CDR1 and CDR2: SQVTM, ANQGSEA. CDR3 length equals 14 residues. This CDR3 is CSAGGGGPYYGYTF. For the CDR3, the DNA is TGCAGCGCCGGAGGTGGGGGCCCGTACTATGGCTACACCTTC.

The chain joins TRBV21-1 to TRBJ1-2. TRBV21-1 is a recognized pseudogene. The CDR3 is 11 amino acids. In nucleotides, the CDR3 is TGTGCCTCCCGTGGGGTCGGGGGCTACACCTTC. It translates to CASRGVGGYTF.

The chain couples TRBV4-1 to TRBJ1-2; D is unclear. CDR3 length: 15 residues. The germline gives CDR1 MGHRA, CDR2 YSYEKL. Trimming left V 2 bases short and J 8 bases short, with 18 bases between. The CDR3 DNA sequence: TGCGCCAGCAGCCAATGGCCGGGGAGGGCGGGGGGCTACACCTTC. This translates into CASSQWPGRAGGYTF.

The V call is TRBV9, the J call TRBJ1-6; no clear D gene. The V gene's germline CDR1 is SGDLS and CDR2 YYNGEE. Trimming removed 0 bases at V and 7 bases at J, with 5 bases between. CDR3 size: 13 residues. CDR3: CASSVVTNSPLHF. The CDR3 nucleotides are TGTGCCAGCAGCGTAGTAACCAATTCACCCCTCCACTTT.

The genes are TRBV2 and TRBJ1-2, with a possible D match to TRBD1 (6 bases). Per germline, CDR1 SNHLY and CDR2 FYNNEI. There are 15 residues in the CDR3. With 7 bases removed from V and 1 base from J, the gap between germline ends came to 16 bases. CDR3 DNA: TGTGCCAGCACCACACCACTAGGGGGTAACTATGGCTACACCTTC. Translating gives CASTTPLGGNYGYTF.

This clone came up a few times. V is TRBV19 and J is TRBJ2-3; 9 bases match TRBD2. Germline CDR1 LNHDA, CDR2 SQIVND (reference sequence). Losses at the gene ends were 5 bases for V and 6 bases for J; bases not matched to a gene: 12. The CDR3 runs to 16 residues. The CDR3 here is CASSPLAGGPGDTQYF. CDR3 nucleotides: TGTGCCAGTAGTCCCTTGGCGGGGGGGCCGGGGGATACGCAGTATTTT.

This clone was picked up a small number of times. The chain couples TRBV6-6 to TRBJ1-2; 10 nucleotides align to TRBD1. With V trimmed by 6 bases and J by 8 bases, 0 bases remained unmatched. CDR1 MNHNY and CDR2 SVGAGI come from the germline V gene (reference sequence). The CDR3 spans 11 residues. CDR3 region: CASRTGGGYTF. Here the CDR3 DNA reads TGTGCCAGCAGGACAGGGGGCGGCTACACCTTC.

This clone was picked up a small number of times. The chain recombines TRBV7-6 with TRBJ1-1, with a tentative D call TRBD1 (6 bases). From germline, CDR1 is SGHVS and CDR2 FNYEAQ. This CDR3 has 15 amino acids. Trimming left V 5 bases short and J 2 bases short, with 15 bases between. CDR3 DNA: TGTGCCAGCAGCCGAGGGGGAGTCCTTAACACTGAAGCTTTCTTT. It translates to CASSRGGVLNTEAFF. Full variable domain (rest looked up from reference TRBV7-6 and TRBJ1-1): GAGVSQSPRYKVTKRGQDVALRCDPISGHVSLYWYRQALGQGPEFLTYFNYEAQQDKSGLPNDRFSAERPEGSISTLTIQRTEQRDSAMYRCASSRGGVLNTEAFFGQGTRLTVV.

V gene TRBV6-1 combines with J gene TRBJ1-2; D perhaps matches TRBD1 (6 bases). CDR3 length equals 15 residues. Trimming took 6 bases from V and 2 from J, leaving 16 bases between them. The germline gives CDR1 MNHNS, CDR2 SASEGT. This CDR3 is CASRTYRDSNYGYTF. The DNA of the CDR3 is TGTGCCAGCAGAACCTACAGGGACTCGAACTATGGCTACACCTTC.

The chain links TRBV29-1 to TRBJ1-2, with TRBD1 as a possible D gene (6 bases). There are 12 residues in the CDR3. The germline V gene encodes CDR1 SQVTM and CDR2 ANQGSEA. Trimming took off 2 bases at V and 3 bases at J, with 7 bases between the two ends. CDR3 nucleotide sequence: TGCAGCGTTGAACAGGGGTACTATGGCTACACCTTC. Translation gives CSVEQGYYGYTF.

This sequence joins TRBV5-6 and TRBJ2-7; D not resolved. The ends were cut back, 2 bases at V and 1 base at J, with 7 bases in the middle. From germline, CDR1 is SGHDT and CDR2 YYEEEE. This CDR3 spans 13 amino acids. DNA of the CDR3: TGTGCCAGCAGCTTATGGCCTTCCTACGAGCAGTACTTC. Protein sequence: CASSLWPSYEQYF.

The V and J genes are TRBV7-9 and TRBJ2-6; D is perhaps TRBD2 (5 bases). Germline V CDR1 and CDR2: SEHNR, FQNEAQ (reference sequence). CDR3 size: 15 residues. V was clipped by 0 bases and J by 3 bases, with 6 bases between them. CDR3 residues: CASSLATNGANVLTF. CDR3 coding DNA: TGTGCCAGCAGCTTAGCGACTAATGGGGCCAACGTCCTGACTTTC.

This sequence joins TRBV4-3 and TRBJ2-7; tentatively, D is TRBD2 (6 bases). The CDR3 sequence is 13 residues long. The germline V gene encodes CDR1 LGHNA and CDR2 YSLEER. Between the trimmed V and J ends, which lost 0 bases and 9 bases, there was a span of 12 bases. For the CDR3, the DNA is TGCGCCAGCAGCCAAGATCCTCTCGGGGGGCAGTACTTC. Amino acids: CASSQDPLGGQYF.

This chain connects TRBV19 to TRBJ2-3, with 7 positions matching TRBD2. The CDR3 loop spans 16 amino acids. Germline lookup yields CDR1 LNHDA and CDR2 SQIVND (reference sequence). Germline trimming cut 1 base from V and 2 bases from J; bases unmatched to any gene: 6. The CDR3 is CASSIVSGANTDTQYF. The CDR3 DNA follows: TGTGCCAGTAGTATAGTAAGCGGGGCAAACACAGATACGCAGTATTTT.

The J gene is TRBJ2-3, the V gene TRBV11-2; D gene unclear. The germline V gene encodes CDR1 SGHAT and CDR2 FQNNGV. Deletions cut 3 bases from V and 2 bases from J, with 6 bases between. CDR3 size: 13 residues. CDR3 sequence reads: CASSLGFTDTQYF. The CDR3, as DNA: TGTGCCAGCAGCTTGGGTTTCACAGATACGCAGTATTTT.